This T cell receptor (beta chain) originates from a study of blood T cell repertoires in COVID-19 (dated by TCRdb to the early 2020s). At the level of the whole study: Samples covering the acute and convalescent phases of COVID-19 were provided by collaborators in the United States, Italy and Spain. The material from the prospective study consisted of cDNA or gDNA derived from T cells, B-cell-depleted T cells, or PBMCs. The dataset comprised deeply sampled blood TCRbeta repertoires from subjects exposed to, actively infected with, or recovered from COVID-19. The repertoires were released in a freely available public database meant as a resource for research on the immune response to SARS-CoV-2. Samples were obtained from the ongoing ImmuneRACE study (first 160 participants) and from 1,000 to 1,500 subjects provided by 6 global collaborators. A de-identified subject ID, COVID-19 status, age in years and sex were almost always included in the sample metadata. Where HLA class I and class II types were available, the types were taken from metadata supplied by the sample provider, not from assay-based typing.

The immunoSEQ Assay, a bias-controlled multiplex PCR, was used to amplify TCRbeta CDR3 regions from genomic DNA. From the authors' description of their analysis: The number of nucleated cells in each sample was estimated from the amplification of reference gene primers within the assay. To quantify the absolute abundance of each unique TCRbeta CDR3 rearrangement, sequence reads were collapsed and filtered. For each sample, productive Simpson clonality was calculated as the square root of Simpson's diversity index across productive rearrangements. TCRdb carries this immuneACCESS record with in-frame sequences only. Its versions omit some clonotypes, under half of them owing to an unresolved V gene in the studies checked, with the rest unexplained. V, J and clone size derive from that table, while D and trimming were established from the DNA sequence. Across this sample there are under 300,000 clones, with 86% seen only once. The top ten hold 6.2% of the sample.

The germline V gene provides CDR1 MNHEY and CDR2 SVGAGI. V is cut back by 5 bases and J by 2 bases, with 3 bases in the junction unmatched. There are 14 amino acids in the CDR3, from cysteine to phenylalanine inclusive. Only the CDR3 part of the read is kept: 42 bases, read in frame from the first base. A word on this clone: This receptor's antigen is unknown. No much larger clonotype is one base removed from it; base qualities were not supplied.

The paper as a whole reports these results and caveats: Clinical and demographic metadata were provided uncurated, with the amount varying by source and participant.

Whole blood was collected in K2EDTA tubes by collaborating institutions according to the institutions' own protocols. Collaborator samples were shipped for TCRbeta analysis as frozen whole blood, isolated PBMCs, or DNA extracted from either sample type. Source material: peripheral blood. The chain employs TRBV6-5 and TRBJ1-1; TRBD1 fits 9 bases in the junction. The sequence came from a man between 60 and 75 years old with acute or convalescent COVID-19. The DNA sequence is given as TGTGCCAGCAGTCCGACAGGGGGTAACACTGAAGCTTTCTTT. Its translation reads: CASSPTGGNTEAFF.